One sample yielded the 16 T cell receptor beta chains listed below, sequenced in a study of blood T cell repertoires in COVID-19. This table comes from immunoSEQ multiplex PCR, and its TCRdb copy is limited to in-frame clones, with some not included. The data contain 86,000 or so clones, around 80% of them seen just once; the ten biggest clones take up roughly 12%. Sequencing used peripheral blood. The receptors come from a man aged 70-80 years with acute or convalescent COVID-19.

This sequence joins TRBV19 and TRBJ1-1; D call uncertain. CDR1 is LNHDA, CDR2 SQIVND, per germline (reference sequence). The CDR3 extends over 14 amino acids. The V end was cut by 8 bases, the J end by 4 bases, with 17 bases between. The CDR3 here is CASRPRWEGTEAFF. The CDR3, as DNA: TGTGCCAGTCGGCCTCGGTGGGAGGGCACTGAAGCTTTCTTT.

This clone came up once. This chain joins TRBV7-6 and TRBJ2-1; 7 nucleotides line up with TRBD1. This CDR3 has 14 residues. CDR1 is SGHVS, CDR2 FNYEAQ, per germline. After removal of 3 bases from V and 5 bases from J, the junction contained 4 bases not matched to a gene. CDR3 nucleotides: TGTGCCAGCAGCTTCGGGACAGTAAACAATGAGCAGTTCTTC. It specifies CASSFGTVNNEQFF.

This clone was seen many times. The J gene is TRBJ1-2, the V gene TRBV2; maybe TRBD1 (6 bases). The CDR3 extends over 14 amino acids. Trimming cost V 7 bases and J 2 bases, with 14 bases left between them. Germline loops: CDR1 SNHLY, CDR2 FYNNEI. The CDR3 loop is CASTEGRGNYGYTF. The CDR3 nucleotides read TGTGCCAGCACAGAGGGTAGGGGGAACTATGGCTACACCTTC.

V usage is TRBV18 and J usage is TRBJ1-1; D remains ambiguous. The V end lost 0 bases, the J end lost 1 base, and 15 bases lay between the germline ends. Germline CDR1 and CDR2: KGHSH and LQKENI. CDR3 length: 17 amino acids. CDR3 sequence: CASSPPYPGISNTEAFF. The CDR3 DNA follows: TGTGCCAGCTCACCACCTTATCCGGGGATTTCGAACACTGAAGCTTTCTTT.

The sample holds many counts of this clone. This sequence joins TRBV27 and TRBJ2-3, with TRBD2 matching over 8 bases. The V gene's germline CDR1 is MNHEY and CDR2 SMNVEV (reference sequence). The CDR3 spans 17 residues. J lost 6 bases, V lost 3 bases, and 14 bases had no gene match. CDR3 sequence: CASSFPGGGFSRDTQYF. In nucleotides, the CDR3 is TGTGCCAGCAGTTTCCCCGGGGGGGGGTTTTCAAGGGATACGCAGTATTTT.

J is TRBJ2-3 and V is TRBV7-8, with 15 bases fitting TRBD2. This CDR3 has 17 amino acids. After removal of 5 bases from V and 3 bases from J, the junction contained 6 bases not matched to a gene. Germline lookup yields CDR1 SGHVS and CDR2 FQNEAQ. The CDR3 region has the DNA TGTGCCAGCAGCAAGCGGACTAGCGGGGGGGCGACAGATACGCAGTATTTT. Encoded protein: CASSKRTSGGATDTQYF. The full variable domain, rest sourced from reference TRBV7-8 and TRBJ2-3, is GAGVSQSPRYKVAKRGQDVALRCDPISGHVSLFWYQQALGQGPEFLTYFQNEAQLDKSGLPSDRFFAERPEGSVSTLKIQRTQQEDSAVYLCASSKRTSGGATDTQYFGPGTRLTVL.

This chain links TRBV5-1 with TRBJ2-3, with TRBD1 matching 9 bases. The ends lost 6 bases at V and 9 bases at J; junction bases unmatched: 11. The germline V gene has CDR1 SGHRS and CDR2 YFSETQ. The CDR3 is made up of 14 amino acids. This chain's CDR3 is CASMETGGSKTQYF. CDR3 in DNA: TGCGCCAGCATGGAGACAGGGGGATCGAAGACGCAGTATTTT.

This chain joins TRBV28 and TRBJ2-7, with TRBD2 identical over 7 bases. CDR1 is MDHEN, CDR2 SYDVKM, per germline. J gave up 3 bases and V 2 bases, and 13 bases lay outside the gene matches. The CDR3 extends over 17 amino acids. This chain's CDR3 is CASSLTLTTSPSYEQYF. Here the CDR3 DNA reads TGTGCCAGCAGTTTAACCCTGACGACTAGCCCCAGCTACGAGCAGTACTTC.

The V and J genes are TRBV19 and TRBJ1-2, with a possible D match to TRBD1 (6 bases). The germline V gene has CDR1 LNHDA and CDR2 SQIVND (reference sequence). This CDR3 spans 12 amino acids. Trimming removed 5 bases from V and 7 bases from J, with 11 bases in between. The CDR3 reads CASSANRVGYTF. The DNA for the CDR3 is TGTGCCAGTAGTGCCAACAGGGTTGGCTACACCTTC.

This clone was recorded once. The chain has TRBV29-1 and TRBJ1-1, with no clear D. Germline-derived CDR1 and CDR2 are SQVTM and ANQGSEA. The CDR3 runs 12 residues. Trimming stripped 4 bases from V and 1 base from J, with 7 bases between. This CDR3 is CSVVPGNTEAFF. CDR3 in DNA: TGCAGCGTTGTGCCGGGGAACACTGAAGCTTTCTTT.

Written as DNA, the CDR3 is TGTGCCAGCAGCTTGGAGGGCAGGGTGAACACTGAAGCTTTCTTT. This sequence encodes CASSLEGRVNTEAFF. The genes are TRBV5-5 and TRBJ1-1, with a tentative D call TRBD1 (5 bases). The CDR3 runs 15 residues. From germline, CDR1 is SGHKS and CDR2 YYEKEE (reference sequence). The V and J ends lost 0 bases and 0 bases respectively, with 9 bases between them.

CDR3 nucleotides: TGTGCCAGCAGCTCGACTAGCGGAGAAGAGACCCAGTACTTC. Translated: CASSSTSGEETQYF. The chain carries TRBV7-9 and TRBJ2-5, with 9 nucleotides matching TRBD2. The V gene's germline CDR1 is SEHNR and CDR2 FQNEAQ (reference sequence). After removal of 4 bases from V and 3 bases from J, the junction contained 3 bases not matched to a gene. This CDR3 region has 14 residues.

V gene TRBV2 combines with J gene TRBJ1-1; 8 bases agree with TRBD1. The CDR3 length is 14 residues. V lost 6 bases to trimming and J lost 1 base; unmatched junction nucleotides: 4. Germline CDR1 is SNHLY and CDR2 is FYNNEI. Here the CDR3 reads CASSRTGTNTEAFF. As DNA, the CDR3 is TGTGCCAGCAGCCGGACAGGGACGAACACTGAAGCTTTCTTT. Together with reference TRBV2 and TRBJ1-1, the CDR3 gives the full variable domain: EPEVTQTPSHQVTQMGQEVILRCVPISNHLYFYWYRQILGQKVEFLVSFYNNEISEKSEIFDDQFSVERPDGSNFTLKIRSTKLEDSAMYFCASSRTGTNTEAFFGQGTRLTVV.

CDR3 residues: CASRSSGGDNEQFF. Written as DNA, the CDR3 is TGTGCCAGCAGGAGTAGCGGGGGGGACAATGAGCAGTTCTTC. This chain links TRBV6-6 with TRBJ2-1, with 11 bases lining up with TRBD2. CDR1 and CDR2 from the germline V gene are MNHNY and SVGAGI (reference sequence). V lost 6 bases, J lost 5 bases, and 3 bases stayed unmatched. CDR3 length: 14 amino acids.

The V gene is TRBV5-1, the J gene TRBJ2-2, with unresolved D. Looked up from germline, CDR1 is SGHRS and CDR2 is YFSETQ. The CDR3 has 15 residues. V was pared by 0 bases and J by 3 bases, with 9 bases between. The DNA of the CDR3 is TGCGCCAGCAGCTTGGGTGCCACTGACACCGGGGAGCTGTTTTTT. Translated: CASSLGATDTGELFF.

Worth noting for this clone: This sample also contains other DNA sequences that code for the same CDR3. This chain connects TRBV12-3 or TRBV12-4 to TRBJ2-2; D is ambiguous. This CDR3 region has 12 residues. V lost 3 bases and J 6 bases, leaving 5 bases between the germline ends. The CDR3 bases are TGTGCCAGCAGTTTTGGCTCCGGGGAGCTGTTTTTT. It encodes CASSFGSGELFF.